A selection of T cell receptor beta chains follows, all from one sample in a study of CD8+CD57+ T cells in acquired aplastic anemia. From the reads, TCRdb called clonotypes with MiXCR, one entry per CDR3 protein. The sample holds some 170,000 distinct CDR3 sequences; roughly 48% are singletons and the top ten take around 1%. Sequenced: sorted CD4+, CD8+, or CD8+CD57+ T cells (not recorded which) from PBMCs. Receptors originate from a human donor with aplastic anemia. Both conserved end residues are part of each CDR3. Each record gives: clone size, D gene, J gene, V gene, CDR3 protein, CDR3 DNA. A D gene is named only where the DNA matches it firmly. Rows give clone size only sometimes, using once, few, many, or a class for an expanded clone.

clone size: .; D gene: .; J gene: TRBJ1-2; V gene: TRBV19; CDR3 protein: CASSIVEQTSYTF; CDR3 DNA: TGTGCCAGTAGTATAGTGGAACAAACGAGCTACACCTTC
clone size: many; D gene: .; J gene: TRBJ1-2; V gene: TRBV7-2; CDR3 protein: CASSPRQSYGYTF; CDR3 DNA: TGTGCCAGCAGCCCCCGGCAGAGCTATGGCTACACCTTC
clone size: .; D gene: .; J gene: TRBJ2-2; V gene: TRBV5-1; CDR3 protein: CASSLAGGDTGELFF; CDR3 DNA: TGCGCCAGCAGCTTGGCCGGGGGCGACACCGGGGAGCTGTTTTTT
clone size: medium-sized; D gene: .; J gene: TRBJ1-6; V gene: TRBV15; CDR3 protein: CATSRQGNSPLHF; CDR3 DNA: TGTGCCACCAGCAGACAGGGGAATTCACCCCTCCACTTT
clone size: once; D gene: .; J gene: TRBJ2-1; V gene: TRBV5-1; CDR3 protein: CASSLASTRMGGHNEQFF; CDR3 DNA: TGCGCCAGCAGCTTGGCCTCAACACGGATGGGGGGCCACAATGAGCAGTTCTTC
clone size: many; D gene: TRBD2; J gene: TRBJ2-3; V gene: TRBV15; CDR3 protein: CATSTPSGGGETDTQYF; CDR3 DNA: TGTGCCACCAGCACTCCTAGCGGGGGGGGGGAAACAGATACGCAGTATTTT
clone size: .; D gene: TRBD1; J gene: TRBJ2-4; V gene: TRBV20-1; CDR3 protein: CSGQGQNIQYF; CDR3 DNA: TGCAGTGGACAGGGCCAAAACATTCAGTACTTC
clone size: many; D gene: .; J gene: TRBJ2-7; V gene: TRBV12-3/TRBV12-4; CDR3 protein: CASSLETVNEQYF; CDR3 DNA: TGTGCCAGCAGTTTAGAGACAGTCAACGAGCAGTACTTC
clone size: many; D gene: TRBD2; J gene: TRBJ2-6; V gene: TRBV9; CDR3 protein: CASSVTSGSGANVLTF; CDR3 DNA: TGTGCCAGCAGCGTTACTAGCGGCTCTGGGGCCAACGTCCTGACTTTC
clone size: .; D gene: TRBD1; J gene: TRBJ1-5; V gene: TRBV3-1; CDR3 protein: CASSQAVTGNQPQHF; CDR3 DNA: TGTGCCAGCAGCCAAGCCGTGACAGGGAATCAGCCCCAGCATTTT
clone size: .; D gene: TRBD2; J gene: TRBJ2-3; V gene: TRBV11-1; CDR3 protein: CASRPGLAGAVNRTDTQYF; CDR3 DNA: TGTGCCAGCAGACCTGGACTAGCGGGCGCAGTAAATCGCACAGATACGCAGTATTTT
clone size: .; D gene: .; J gene: TRBJ2-7; V gene: TRBV10-3; CDR3 protein: CAISGSTAEVQYF; CDR3 DNA: TGTGCCATCAGTGGAAGCACAGCTGAAGTGCAGTACTTC
clone size: .; D gene: TRBD1; J gene: TRBJ1-6; V gene: TRBV12-3/TRBV12-4; CDR3 protein: CASRPTTGGAAPLHF; CDR3 DNA: TGTGCCAGCAGACCCACAACAGGGGGCGCGGCACCCCTCCACTTT
clone size: many; D gene: .; J gene: TRBJ2-7; V gene: TRBV2; CDR3 protein: CASRNFGTLYEQYF; CDR3 DNA: TGTGCCAGCAGAAATTTCGGGACCCTCTACGAGCAGTACTTC
clone size: few; D gene: .; J gene: TRBJ2-7; V gene: TRBV7-6; CDR3 protein: CASSLASRESTYEQYF; CDR3 DNA: TGTGCCAGCAGCTTAGCGTCCAGGGAATCCACCTACGAGCAGTACTTC
clone size: .; D gene: TRBD1; J gene: TRBJ1-5; V gene: TRBV2; CDR3 protein: CASSRRGTVNQPQHF; CDR3 DNA: TGTGCCAGCAGTCGGAGGGGGACAGTCAATCAGCCCCAGCATTTT
clone size: .; D gene: .; J gene: TRBJ2-1; V gene: TRBV20-1; CDR3 protein: CSARIRLASYNEQFF; CDR3 DNA: TGCAGTGCTAGGATCAGGCTAGCTTCGTACAATGAGCAGTTCTTC
clone size: .; D gene: .; J gene: TRBJ2-1; V gene: TRBV19; CDR3 protein: CASSIEGGVIHEQFF; CDR3 DNA: TGTGCCAGTAGTATAGAGGGGGGCGTTATCCATGAGCAGTTCTTC
clone size: many; D gene: TRBD1; J gene: TRBJ2-7; V gene: TRBV5-4; CDR3 protein: CASSRDRGHEQYF; CDR3 DNA: TGTGCCAGCAGTAGGGACAGGGGCCACGAGCAGTACTTC
clone size: few; D gene: .; J gene: TRBJ2-7; V gene: TRBV15; CDR3 protein: CATSSQSYEQYF; CDR3 DNA: TGTGCCACCAGCAGCCAGAGCTACGAGCAGTACTTC
clone size: few; D gene: TRBD1; J gene: TRBJ1-3; V gene: TRBV6-1; CDR3 protein: CASRPDRAPGNTIYF; CDR3 DNA: TGTGCCAGCAGACCCGACAGGGCTCCTGGAAACACCATATATTTT
clone size: many; D gene: TRBD2; J gene: TRBJ2-1; V gene: TRBV9; CDR3 protein: CASSVGPLGRGNNEQFF; CDR3 DNA: TGTGCCAGCAGCGTAGGCCCCTTGGGGCGGGGGAACAATGAGCAGTTCTTC
clone size: .; D gene: .; J gene: TRBJ2-7; V gene: TRBV7-2; CDR3 protein: CASSSSFYEQYF; CDR3 DNA: TGTGCCAGCAGCTCAAGTTTCTACGAGCAGTACTTC
clone size: .; D gene: .; J gene: TRBJ1-3; V gene: TRBV10-3; CDR3 protein: CAISEGRGGSGNTIYF; CDR3 DNA: TGTGCCATCAGTGAGGGTAGGGGAGGCTCTGGAAACACCATATATTTT
clone size: many; D gene: .; J gene: TRBJ2-2; V gene: TRBV9; CDR3 protein: CASSVGRPPLTGELFF; CDR3 DNA: TGTGCCAGCAGCGTTGGACGGCCACCCTTAACCGGGGAGCTGTTTTTT
clone size: .; D gene: .; J gene: TRBJ2-1; V gene: TRBV19; CDR3 protein: CASSTWDTQNEQFF; CDR3 DNA: TGTGCCAGTAGTACCTGGGATACCCAGAATGAGCAGTTCTTC
clone size: .; D gene: TRBD1; J gene: TRBJ1-2; V gene: TRBV2; CDR3 protein: CASRRTGGSGYTF; CDR3 DNA: TGTGCCAGCAGACGGACAGGGGGTTCTGGCTACACCTTC
clone size: many; D gene: .; J gene: TRBJ1-5; V gene: TRBV19; CDR3 protein: CASSIWSSLLGNQPQHF; CDR3 DNA: TGTGCCAGTAGTATTTGGTCGAGTCTCCTCGGCAATCAGCCCCAGCATTTT
clone size: few; D gene: .; J gene: TRBJ1-5; V gene: TRBV2; CDR3 protein: CASSRSVDQPQHF; CDR3 DNA: TGTGCCAGCAGTAGGAGTGTAGATCAGCCCCAGCATTTT
clone size: .; D gene: TRBD2; J gene: TRBJ2-3; V gene: TRBV20-1; CDR3 protein: CSARGTTSGNTDTQYF; CDR3 DNA: TGCAGTGCTAGAGGTACGACTAGCGGGAACACAGATACGCAGTATTTT
clone size: few; D gene: .; J gene: TRBJ2-1; V gene: TRBV29-1; CDR3 protein: CSVEGGREWFF; CDR3 DNA: TGCAGCGTTGAAGGGGGGCGGGAGTGGTTCTTC
clone size: many; D gene: .; J gene: TRBJ2-7; V gene: TRBV5-4; CDR3 protein: CASSLARGSGRSYEQYF; CDR3 DNA: TGTGCCAGCAGCTTGGCCCGGGGTAGCGGTCGCTCCTACGAGCAGTACTTC
clone size: .; D gene: .; J gene: TRBJ1-1; V gene: TRBV7-9; CDR3 protein: CASSRGSGGTEAFF; CDR3 DNA: TGTGCCAGCAGTCGTGGCTCCGGCGGGACTGAAGCTTTCTTT